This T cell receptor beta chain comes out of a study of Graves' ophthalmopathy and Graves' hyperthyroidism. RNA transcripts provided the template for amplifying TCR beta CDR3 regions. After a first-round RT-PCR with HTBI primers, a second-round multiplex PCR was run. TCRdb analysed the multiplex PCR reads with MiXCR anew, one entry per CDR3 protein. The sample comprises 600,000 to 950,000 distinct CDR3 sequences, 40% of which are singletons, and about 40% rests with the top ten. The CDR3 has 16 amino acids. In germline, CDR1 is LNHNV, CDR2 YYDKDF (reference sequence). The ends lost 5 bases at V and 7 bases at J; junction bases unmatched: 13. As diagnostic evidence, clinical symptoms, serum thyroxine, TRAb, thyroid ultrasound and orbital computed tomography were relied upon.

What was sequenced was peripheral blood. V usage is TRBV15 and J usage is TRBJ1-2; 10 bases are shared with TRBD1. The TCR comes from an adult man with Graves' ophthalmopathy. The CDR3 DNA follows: TGTGCCACCAGCCCGACCGGGACAGGGGCTTCGTTTGGCTACACCTTC. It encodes CATSPTGTGASFGYTF.